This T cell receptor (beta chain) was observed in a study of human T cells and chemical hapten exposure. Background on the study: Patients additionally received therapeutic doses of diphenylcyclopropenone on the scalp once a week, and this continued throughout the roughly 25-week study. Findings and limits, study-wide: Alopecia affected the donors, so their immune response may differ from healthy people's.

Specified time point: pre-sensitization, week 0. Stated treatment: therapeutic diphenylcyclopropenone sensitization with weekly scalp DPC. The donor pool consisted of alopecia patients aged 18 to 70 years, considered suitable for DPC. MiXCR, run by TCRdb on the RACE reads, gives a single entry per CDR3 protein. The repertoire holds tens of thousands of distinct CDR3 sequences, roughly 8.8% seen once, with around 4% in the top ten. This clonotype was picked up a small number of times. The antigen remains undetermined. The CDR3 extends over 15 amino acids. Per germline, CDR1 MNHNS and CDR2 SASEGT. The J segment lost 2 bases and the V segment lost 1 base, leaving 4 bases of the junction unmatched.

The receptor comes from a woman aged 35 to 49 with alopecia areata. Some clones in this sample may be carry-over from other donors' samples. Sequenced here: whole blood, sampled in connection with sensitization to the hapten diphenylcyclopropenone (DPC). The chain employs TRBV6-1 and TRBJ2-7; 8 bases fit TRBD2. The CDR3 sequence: CASSEGAGGPYEQYF. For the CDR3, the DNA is TGTGCCAGCAGTGAAGGGGCGGGGGGACCCTACGAGCAGTACTTC.